This TCR beta chain stems from a study of blood T cell repertoires in COVID-19. The wider study: Sample material is recorded as cDNA or gDNA derived from T cells, B-cell-depleted T cells, or PBMCs.

This CDR3 contains 12 residues. V was trimmed by 1 base and J by 9 bases, leaving 9 bases between them. Looked up from germline, CDR1 is SEHNR and CDR2 is FQNEAQ (reference sequence). Original analysis: Nucleated cell number was recorded as an estimate derived from reference gene primer amplification. Profiling relied on immunoSEQ multiplex PCR, and the TCRdb table lists in-frame clones only, not all of them. That table is the source of V, J and clone size, and D and trimming were worked out from the DNA. Of hundreds of thousands of clones in the sample, roughly 82% were seen once. The origin of this receptor is a woman aged 80 or over with active or convalescent COVID-19. Material: peripheral blood. The V call is TRBV7-9, the J call TRBJ1-2; possible D gene TRBD1, 5 bases. The CDR3 bases are TGTGCCAGCAGCTTAGAAGGGGCTAGCTACACCTTC. Its translation is CASSLEGASYTF.